What follows are 12 T cell receptor beta chains derived from one specimen sequenced in a study of T-cell memory formation after mild COVID-19. TCRdb ran MiXCR on the 5' RACE reads and lists one entry per CDR3 protein. This table holds about 320,000 distinct CDR3 sequences, over 11% found once. The sequenced material came from PBMCs or a T cell subset sorted from them (not recorded which). The receptors come from a man between 18 and 35 years old who had mild COVID-19 (a few samples of this study predate the infection). Cell type and time point are not known.

CDR3 loop: CASSFGQQSYEQYF. CDR3 nucleotide sequence: TGTGCCAGCAGTTTCGGGCAGCAGAGCTACGAGCAGTACTTC. The genes are TRBV12-3 or TRBV12-4 and TRBJ2-7, with no clear D. The CDR3 is 14 residues long. V lost 3 bases to trimming and J lost 3 bases, with 12 bases between them.

In its sample, this clonotype was seen a few times. This chain connects TRBV4-1 to TRBJ2-2, with 14 bases matching TRBD2. CDR1 MGHRA and CDR2 YSYEKL come from the germline V gene. There are 15 residues in the CDR3. The V gene end was trimmed by 5 bases and the J gene end by 15 bases; junction bases not matched to a gene: 11. CDR3 sequence reads: CASSSPTSGGATVFF. DNA for the CDR3: TGCGCCAGCAGCTCCCCGACTAGCGGGGGGGCCACGGTGTTTTTT.

J is TRBJ2-7 and V is TRBV3-1, with D possibly being TRBD1 (5 bases). CDR1 is LGHDT, CDR2 YNNKEL, per germline (reference sequence). CDR3 size: 12 residues. V lost 1 base and J lost 7, with 8 bases in between. In DNA form, the CDR3 reads TGTGCCAGCAGCCAAGGGACAAGAGAGCAGTACTTC. This gives the protein CASSQGTREQYF.

This clonotype came up a few times. The chain links TRBV12-3 or TRBV12-4 to TRBJ1-2; D call uncertain. V was cut by 0 bases and J by 5 bases, with 4 bases left in between. This CDR3 region has 12 residues. The CDR3 reads CASSLAVYGYTF. CDR3 coding DNA: TGTGCCAGCAGTTTAGCGGTGTATGGCTACACCTTC.

This clonotype occurred a few times. The rearrangement links TRBV6-5 to TRBJ2-1, with D possibly called TRBD1 or TRBD2 (6 bases each). Germline V lookup: CDR1 MNHEY, CDR2 SVGAGI. The CDR3 spans 17 residues. Trimming removed 2 bases from V and 1 base from J, with 15 bases in between. The CDR3 coding sequence is TGTGCCAGCAGTTACCGGCCGGGGGACACATCCTACAATGAGCAGTTCTTC. Protein sequence: CASSYRPGDTSYNEQFF.

In its sample, this clonotype was seen many times. The gene calls are TRBV12-3 or TRBV12-4 and TRBJ2-5; D is unclear. V was trimmed by 3 bases and J by 2 bases, leaving 7 bases between them. The CDR3 spans 13 residues. The CDR3 nucleotides read TGTGCCAGCAGTTTTGGGCTACAAGAGACCCAGTACTTC. Its translation is CASSFGLQETQYF.

This clonotype was found a few times. CDR3 protein: CASSLEGFSNQPQHF. The CDR3, as DNA: TGTGCCAGCAGTTTAGAGGGGTTTAGCAATCAGCCCCAGCATTTT. The chain links TRBV28 to TRBJ1-5; weak D call: TRBD1 (5 bases). CDR3 length: 15 amino acids. V lost 2 bases and J lost 0, with 8 bases in between. The germline CDR1 and CDR2 sequences are MDHEN and SYDVKM.

The chain recombines TRBV5-1 with TRBJ2-1; possibly TRBD2 for D (7 bases). Germline V gives CDR1 SGHRS, CDR2 YFSETQ. Trimming took 0 bases from V and 4 from J, leaving 11 bases between them. CDR3 size: 15 residues. Here the CDR3 DNA reads TGCGCCAGCAGCTTGGAAGGGGGGGATTACAATGAGCAGTTCTTC. Its protein product is CASSLEGGDYNEQFF.

This clonotype came up a few times. The chain employs TRBV6-5 and TRBJ1-1; D is uncertain. This CDR3 is 14 amino acids long. CDR1 is MNHEY, CDR2 SVGAGI, per germline. Deletions cut 2 bases from V and 1 base from J, with 8 bases between. As DNA, the CDR3 is TGTGCCAGCAGTTACAGGGCAGGGAACACTGAAGCTTTCTTT. Residues: CASSYRAGNTEAFF.

The chain has TRBV7-2 and TRBJ1-2; possibly TRBD1 for D (6 bases). The CDR3 runs to 15 residues. The V gene's germline CDR1 is SGHTA and CDR2 FQGNSA. V was pared by 1 base and J by 2 bases, with 11 bases between. The CDR3 here is CASSLVVGANYGYTF. In DNA form, the CDR3 reads TGTGCCAGCAGCTTAGTCGTGGGGGCGAACTATGGCTACACCTTC.

The gene calls are TRBV28 and TRBJ1-5; D remains ambiguous. Germline V gene sequence: CDR1 MDHEN, CDR2 SYDVKM. V lost 1 base to trimming and J lost 0 bases, with 13 bases between them. The length of the CDR3 is 17 residues. The CDR3 sequence: CASSLLGQDDSNQPQHF. The CDR3 DNA sequence: TGTGCCAGCAGTTTATTGGGCCAGGATGATAGCAATCAGCCCCAGCATTTT.

This clonotype was detected only a few times. The chain uses TRBV5-6 and TRBJ1-4; D is possibly TRBD1 (6 bases). Trimming left V 4 bases short and J 7 bases short, with 11 bases between. This CDR3 is built from 13 residues. Germline assignment: CDR1 SGHDT and CDR2 YYEEEE. This chain's CDR3 is CASSPTGSEKLFF. The CDR3 DNA sequence: TGTGCCAGCAGCCCGACAGGCAGTGAAAAACTGTTTTTT.